Listed below are T cell receptor beta chains from one sample, sequenced in a study of CXCR3-negative and CXCR3-positive naive CD8 T cells. Reprocessing the 5' RACE reads, TCRdb reports a single entry for every CDR3 protein and omits DNA. The specimen's table records approximately 130,000 distinct CDR3 sequences. The material sequenced was naive CXCR3+ CD8+ T cells from blood. The origin of the receptors is a human donor in good health. Some clones in this sample may be carry-over from other donors' samples. Each CDR3 is given with its conserved first and last residue.

v_gene	j_gene	CDR3aa
TRBV12-3/TRBV12-4	TRBJ2-7	CASSSRHLGVTTYEQYF
TRBV29-1	TRBJ2-1	CSLDSYNEQFF
TRBV21-1	TRBJ2-1	CASSKMRAGMTFNEQFF
TRBV6-5	TRBJ1-1	CASSYSNGENTEAFF
TRBV28	TRBJ2-7	CASSPTGYHEQYF
TRBV6-2/TRBV6-3	TRBJ1-1	CASSYPSDTAWVTEAFF
TRBV4-1	TRBJ2-2	CASSQPGTDNTGEPFF
TRBV7-9	TRBJ1-2	CASSQGTAPAFYGYTF
TRBV7-9	TRBJ1-4	CASSSRDKSEKLFF
TRBV12-5	TRBJ2-7	CASGLPRKREPRSISYEQYF
TRBV6-2/TRBV6-3	TRBJ2-1	CASSYRDRPSSYNEKFF
TRBV6-4	TRBJ2-3	CASSRMPGQGSTDTQYF
TRBV15	TRBJ2-2	CATSRGAGELFF
TRBV7-9	TRBJ2-7	CASSLGVNEQYF
TRBV7-9	TRBJ1-2	CASSLGNSGDYGYTF
TRBV28	TRBJ1-5	CASSFGGNQPQHF
TRBV7-8	TRBJ1-4	CASSLRGGANEKLFF
TRBV24-1	TRBJ2-7	CATSDGTGGDYEQYF
TRBV7-3	TRBJ2-7	CASSPSGGAGVEQYF
TRBV7-2	TRBJ2-7	CASSWYYEQYF
TRBV25-1	TRBJ1-2	CASSVTWPPGGGYTF
TRBV7-9	TRBJ2-7	CASSLAPGNYEQYF
TRBV2	TRBJ2-7	CASRDINSYEQYF
TRBV7-9	TRBJ1-6	CASSFGPLGSPLHF
TRBV9	TRBJ2-7	CASSVGAGGTYEQYF
TRBV28	TRBJ2-7	CASTSDYKQYF
TRBV27	TRBJ2-7	CASRGLTGSYEQYF
TRBV20-1	TRBJ2-7	CSARVAPTGEQYF
TRBV5-5	TRBJ2-2	CASSYGAAWAGELFF
TRBV5-1	TRBJ2-7	CASSLEVTGNEQYF
TRBV7-9	TRBJ2-7	CASSGPGTGGAEQYF